This TCR beta chain originates from a study of cytomegalovirus exposure and HLA in healthy donors. Concerning this clone: Its antigen is as yet unknown.

The PCR ran on 60 Vbeta and 13 Jbeta primers. Repertoires were generated with immunoSEQ multiplex PCR, while TCRdb's copy carries only in-frame clones and drops some. The sample lists about 170,000 clones; approximately 83% were seen once. Whole-study results and caveats: At a 0.05 false discovery rate, a later analysis found 18,000 or so TCR beta sequences to be associated with HLA alleles.

The CDR3 loop spans 14 amino acids. CDR1 and CDR2 (germline): LNHDA, SQIVND (reference sequence). The V and J ends lost 6 bases and 8 bases respectively, with 19 bases between them. The clonotype was recovered from a boy aged 2-15 years in good health and CMV-seronegative. Sequencing was performed on PBMCs. The chain links TRBV19 to TRBJ1-2; possible D gene TRBD1, 6 bases. As DNA, the CDR3 is TGTGCCAGTAGACAGGCAGGGGAATGGCAAGGCTACACCTTC. Protein product: CASRQAGEWQGYTF.